The 6 T cell receptor beta chains reported below all come from one sample, sequenced in a study of blood T cell repertoires in COVID-19. Sequencing used immunoSEQ multiplex PCR; TCRdb keeps in-frame clones, though not all of them. The table records about 150,000 clones, around 87% of them present only once. Material for sequencing was peripheral blood. The receptors originated from a woman between 55 and 75 years old with active COVID-19.

The chain carries TRBV18 and TRBJ2-1; 7 bases are shared with TRBD2. With V trimmed by 3 bases and J by 8 bases, 1 base remained unmatched. The CDR3 sequence is 12 residues long. Germline V gene lookup returns CDR1 KGHSH and CDR2 LQKENI. CDR3 coding DNA: TGTGCCAGCTCACCCACTAGCGATGAGCAGTTCTTC. Translated, it gives CASSPTSDEQFF.

J is TRBJ2-3 and V is TRBV6-2 or TRBV6-3, with 12 bases that match TRBD2. Germline V CDR1 and CDR2: MNHEY, SVGEGT. After removal of 6 bases from V and 6 bases from J, the junction contained 7 bases not matched to a gene. The CDR3 spans 15 residues. In DNA, the CDR3 is TGTGCCAGCAGGCCTAGCGGGAGGGGCGGGGATACGCAGTATTTT. This sequence encodes CASRPSGRGGDTQYF.

This clone was observed a single time. V usage is TRBV9 and J usage is TRBJ2-2; possibly TRBD2 for D (6 bases). The CDR3 has 18 amino acids. Trimming took off 0 bases at V and 3 bases at J, with 18 bases between the two ends. Germline CDR1 SGDLS, CDR2 YYNGEE. CDR3 sequence: CASSVDTGGEIHTGELFF. CDR3 DNA sequence: TGTGCCAGCAGCGTAGACACGGGCGGGGAAATTCACACCGGGGAGCTGTTTTTT.

The chain carries TRBV5-1 and TRBJ2-5; TRBD2 matches 7 bases. Losses at the gene ends were 0 bases for V and 3 bases for J; bases not matched to a gene: 5. CDR1 and CDR2 (germline): SGHRS, YFSETQ. The CDR3 covers 15 residues. CDR3 DNA sequence: TGCGCCAGCAGCTTGGGACCGGGAGGCAAAGAGACCCAGTACTTC. Protein: CASSLGPGGKETQYF.

V and J are TRBV15 and TRBJ1-2; 12 positions match TRBD1. After removal of 9 bases from V and 0 bases from J, the junction contained 5 bases not matched to a gene. This CDR3 is built from 15 residues. The germline gives CDR1 LNHNV, CDR2 YYDKDF (reference sequence). This chain's CDR3 is CATRDRGLPNYGYTF. In DNA, the CDR3 is TGTGCCACTAGGGACAGGGGGCTTCCTAACTATGGCTACACCTTC.

The V gene is TRBV5-4, the J gene TRBJ1-5; D is perhaps TRBD1 (5 bases). Germline CDR1 reads SGHNT; CDR2 reads YYREEE (reference sequence). V was clipped by 0 bases and J by 2 bases, with 6 bases between them. There are 14 residues in the CDR3. The CDR3: CASSLGGGNQPQHF. The CDR3 DNA is TGTGCCAGCAGCTTGGGGGGGGGCAATCAGCCCCAGCATTTT.